The next 19 T cell receptor beta chains were all read from a single sample in a study of blood T cell repertoires in COVID-19. This table comes from immunoSEQ multiplex PCR, and its TCRdb copy is limited to in-frame clones, with some not included. The sample holds 310,000 or so clones; around nine tenths are singletons and the top ten take about 9.9%. Sequencing used PBMCs or T cells enriched from blood (not recorded which). These receptors originate from a woman in her forties who had recovered from COVID-19.

The CDR3 loop reads CASTRGQGASGNTIYF. CDR3 DNA: TGTGCCAGCACCAGAGGACAGGGGGCATCTGGAAACACCATATATTTT. The rearrangement links TRBV5-4 to TRBJ1-3, with 11 bases lining up with TRBD1. Trimming took 6 bases from V and 1 from J; bases not matched to a gene: 6. The CDR3 length is 16 residues. Germline lookup yields CDR1 SGHNT and CDR2 YYREEE (reference sequence).

This chain connects TRBV5-4 to TRBJ1-3, with a possible D match to TRBD1 (6 bases). V was pared by 4 bases and J by 7 bases, with 12 bases between. The CDR3 loop spans 13 amino acids. Germline V lookup: CDR1 SGHNT, CDR2 YYREEE (reference sequence). CDR3 coding DNA: TGTGCCAGCAGCCCGGACAGTTTGAACACCATATATTTT. Protein: CASSPDSLNTIYF.

The rearrangement uses TRBV5-4 and TRBJ2-1; TRBD2 matches 9 bases. Germline CDR1 and CDR2: SGHNT and YYREEE (reference sequence). Germline trimming cut 2 bases from V and 0 bases from J; bases unmatched to any gene: 3. This CDR3 comprises 16 residues. The CDR3 coding sequence is TGTGCCAGCAGCTTCTTTAGCGGGGGCTCCTACAATGAGCAGTTCTTC. Translating it yields CASSFFSGGSYNEQFF.

The V call is TRBV12-1, the J call TRBJ1-5; the table's D call TRBD1 went unverified against the DNA. TRBV12-1 counts as a pseudogene. There are 18 residues in the CDR3. The CDR3 region is CASSFPGQGGVRNQPQHF. The CDR3 DNA reads as TGTGCCAGCAGCTTTCCGGGACAGGGGGGAGTTAGGAATCAGCCCCAGCATTTT.

V gene TRBV5-4 combines with J gene TRBJ2-7, with D perhaps TRBD2 (5 bases). V was pared by 2 bases and J by 0 bases, with 9 bases between. The CDR3 is 14 amino acids. CDR1 is SGHNT and CDR2 is YYREEE in the germline V gene (reference sequence). The CDR3 DNA follows: TGTGCCAGCAGCTTCGGGGAGAGCTCCTACGAGCAGTACTTC. This sequence encodes CASSFGESSYEQYF.

CDR3 DNA sequence: TGTGCCAGCAGCGCGGGAGGGGTAGGACAGGGGCTTGGCTACACCTTC. Amino acids: CASSAGGVGQGLGYTF. The chain combines TRBV9 with TRBJ1-2; 9 bases match TRBD1. Trimming cost V 3 bases and J 7 bases; bases outside gene matches: 13. Germline V lookup: CDR1 SGDLS, CDR2 YYNGEE. This CDR3 region has 16 residues.

The rearrangement links TRBV29-1 to TRBJ2-1; perhaps TRBD1 as D (6 bases). Germline CDR1 SQVTM, CDR2 ANQGSEA. Trimming took off 3 bases at V and 2 bases at J, with 14 bases between the two ends. The length of the CDR3 is 15 residues. As DNA, the CDR3 is TGCAGCGTTGATGAACAGGGCCAGCCCTACAATGAGCAGTTCTTC. Translated: CSVDEQGQPYNEQFF.

This sequence joins TRBV4-2 and TRBJ2-7; TRBD2 is a possible D gene (5 bases). Trimming removed 0 bases at V and 5 bases at J, with 14 bases between. CDR1 and CDR2 from the germline V gene are LGHNA and YNFKEQ. This CDR3 region has 15 residues. The CDR3 coding sequence is TGTGCCAGCAGCCAAGAAGGCCACGGGCGGGACGAGCAGTACTTC. Translation: CASSQEGHGRDEQYF.

This clone was recorded a few times. The chain is built from TRBV28 and TRBJ1-4; D remains unclear. There are 14 residues in the CDR3. V lost 6 bases and J 10 bases, leaving 18 bases between the germline ends. Germline CDR1 and CDR2: MDHEN and SYDVKM. As DNA, the CDR3 is TGTGCCAGCAGCGAGGGTCTGGGCGTCAGAAAACTGTTTTTT. Protein product: CASSEGLGVRKLFF.

The genes are TRBV12-5 and TRBJ1-2; no definite D call. This CDR3 is built from 14 residues. Germline CDR1 and CDR2: LGHNT and FRNRAP. Trimming stripped 2 bases from V and 8 bases from J, with 15 bases between. Written as DNA, the CDR3 is TGTGCTAGTGGTTTGCCCCAGCGGTCTCGGGGCTACACCTTC. Translation gives CASGLPQRSRGYTF. The variable domain in full, completed from reference TRBV12-5 and TRBJ1-2, reads DARVTQTPRHKVTEMGQEVTMRCQPILGHNTVFWYRQTMMQGLELLAYFRNRAPLDDSGMPKDRFSAEMPDATLATLKIQPSEPRDSAVYFCASGLPQRSRGYTFGSGTRLTVV.

The CDR3 region is CASSGGQGNEKLFF. DNA of the CDR3: TGCGCCAGCAGTGGGGGGCAGGGTAATGAAAAACTGTTTTTT. J is TRBJ1-4 and V is TRBV10-2, with D tentatively TRBD1 (6 bases). Trimming cost V 4 bases and J 4 bases, with 10 bases left between them. CDR1 is WSHSY, CDR2 SAAADI, per germline. The CDR3 has 14 amino acids.

The rearrangement joins TRBV2 to TRBJ2-5, with 7 bases identical to TRBD2. From germline, CDR1 is SNHLY and CDR2 FYNNEI. This CDR3 has 14 amino acids. V shed 3 bases and J 7 bases; nucleotides not matched to a gene: 8. This CDR3 reads CASSDTSVGGTQYF. CDR3 DNA: TGTGCCAGCAGTGACACTAGCGTCGGTGGGACCCAGTACTTC. Full variable domain (rest looked up from reference TRBV2 and TRBJ2-5): EPEVTQTPSHQVTQMGQEVILRCVPISNHLYFYWYRQILGQKVEFLVSFYNNEISEKSEIFDDQFSVERPDGSNFTLKIRSTKLEDSAMYFCASSDTSVGGTQYFGPGTRLLVL.

The chain has TRBV4-2 and TRBJ1-2, with TRBD1 as a possible D gene (6 bases). V lost 6 bases, J lost 6 bases, and 20 bases lay in between. CDR1 LGHNA and CDR2 YNFKEQ come from the germline V gene. The CDR3 extends over 15 amino acids. CDR3 sequence: CASRYDRTEENGYTF. CDR3 bases: TGTGCCAGCAGATATGACCGGACAGAGGAGAATGGCTACACCTTC.

This clone was recorded once. The chain recombines TRBV18 with TRBJ2-7; D remains ambiguous. Germline CDR1 KGHSH, CDR2 LQKENI. CDR3 size: 14 residues. V lost 4 bases to trimming and J lost 0 bases, with 10 bases between them. CDR3 amino acids: CASSLQTDSYEQYF. The CDR3 DNA reads as TGTGCCAGCTCACTACAAACCGACTCCTACGAGCAGTACTTC.

This clone appeared once. This rearrangement joins TRBV19 to TRBJ1-2; 7 nucleotides match TRBD1. The germline V gene has CDR1 LNHDA and CDR2 SQIVND (reference sequence). The CDR3 totals 14 residues. V gave up 6 bases and J gave up 7 bases; unmatched junction bases: 11. The CDR3: CASRDREGAGGYTF. DNA for the CDR3: TGTGCCAGTAGAGATCGGGAGGGGGCCGGTGGCTACACCTTC.

The V and J genes are TRBV3-1 (or the pseudogene TRBV3-2) and TRBJ2-7; 13 bases map to TRBD2. Per the germline V gene, CDR1 is LGHDT and CDR2 is YNNKEL (reference sequence). The CDR3 is 17 residues long. The V segment lost 1 base and the J segment 2 bases; nucleotides outside the gene matches: 5. The CDR3 protein is CASSQGLAGGFTYEQYF. The CDR3 bases are TGTGCCAGCAGCCAAGGACTAGCGGGAGGCTTCACCTACGAGCAGTACTTC.

The rearrangement uses TRBV18 and TRBJ1-4, with TRBD1 as a possible D gene (6 bases). Germline values: CDR1 KGHSH, CDR2 LQKENI. V was pared by 3 bases and J by 7 bases, with 12 bases between. The CDR3 spans 14 residues. In DNA, the CDR3 is TGTGCCAGCTCACCGGGGGGGGCTGGTGAAAAACTGTTTTTT. Translation gives CASSPGGAGEKLFF.

The rearrangement links TRBV11-3 to TRBJ2-7; 8 bases map to TRBD2. Unmatched junction bases numbered 17, after V lost 4 bases and J lost 0 bases. CDR1 and CDR2 from the germline V gene are SGHNT and YENEEA. The CDR3 totals 19 residues. CDR3 amino acids: CASSSSKATSGFSSYEQYF. For the CDR3, the DNA is TGTGCCAGCAGCTCTTCAAAGGCTACTAGCGGTTTTAGCTCCTACGAGCAGTACTTC.

The chain uses TRBV6-1 and TRBJ1-4; maybe TRBD1 (5 bases). CDR3 length: 17 residues. Trimming took off 3 bases at V and 3 bases at J, with 17 bases between the two ends. The germline V gene encodes CDR1 MNHNS and CDR2 SASEGT. The CDR3 DNA sequence: TGTGCCAGCAGTGAGAGACGGGCTTCAGGGTCTAATGAAAAACTGTTTTTT. Residues: CASSERRASGSNEKLFF.